These T cell receptor beta chains were read from a single sample in a study of shared clonotypes between healthy human individuals. The protocol was immunoSEQ multiplex PCR, while the TCRdb copy is restricted to in-frame clones and leaves out a portion. The profile shows over 1.5 million clones, 98% of them singletons. Sequenced input: naive CD4+ T cells sorted from blood. These receptors were obtained from a young man in good health. The CDR3 runs from the conserved cysteine through the conserved F or W. D genes are given only for firm matches. Clone size is given for some rows only: seen once, a few or many times, or a class if the clone is expanded.

D | J | size | V | length | DNA | CDR3
- | TRBJ2-1 | - | TRBV19 | 13 | TGTGCCAGTAGTATTAACTATTACAATGAGCAGTTCTTC | CASSINYYNEQFF
TRBD2 | TRBJ2-7 | - | TRBV18 | 16 | TGTGCCAGCTCACTCGCGACTAGCGGGATCTCCTACGAGCAGTACTTC | CASSLATSGISYEQYF
- | TRBJ2-3 | - | TRBV4-3 | 13 | TGCGCCAGCAGCCAAGATCGGAGAGGGGCGCAGTATTTT | CASSQDRRGAQYF
- | TRBJ2-3 | few | TRBV9 | 15 | TGTGCCAGCAGCGTGCTGGGGGCGTTAGGAGATACGCAGTATTTT | CASSVLGALGDTQYF
- | TRBJ2-3 | - | TRBV7-9 | 15 | TGTGCCAGCAGCTTCCTCCCCAACACGGCAGATACGCAGTATTTT | CASSFLPNTADTQYF
- | TRBJ2-7 | - | TRBV6-6 | 13 | TGTGCCAGCAGTTACTCGACAGGTGGCGAGCAGTACTTC | CASSYSTGGEQYF
TRBD2 | TRBJ2-3 | - | TRBV7-2 | 15 | TGTGCCAGCAGCTGGGCGGGAGACCCCACAGATACGCAGTATTTT | CASSWAGDPTDTQYF
- | TRBJ2-1 | - | TRBV5-4 | 15 | TGTGCCAGCAGTCTTTTTGGGGGTCCCTACAATGAGCAGTTCTTC | CASSLFGGPYNEQFF
- | TRBJ2-7 | - | TRBV19 | 15 | TGTGCCAGTAGTATCGGAACGGGTAGAATTTACGAGCAGTACTTC | CASSIGTGRIYEQYF
- | TRBJ2-7 | - | TRBV6-5 | 15 | TGTGCCAGCAGTTACCGTCGGGGTGCTACCTACGAGCAGTACTTC | CASSYRRGATYEQYF
TRBD1 | TRBJ1-4 | - | TRBV4-1 | 15 | TGCGCCAGCAGCCAAACCGGGACAGGGGATGAAAAACTGTTTTTT | CASSQTGTGDEKLFF
- | TRBJ2-5 | - | TRBV18 | 15 | TGTGCCAGCTCACCACTATCTCCCCCTCGAGAGACCCAGTACTTC | CASSPLSPPRETQYF
- | TRBJ1-2 | once | TRBV18 | 15 | TGTGCCAGCTCACCACCGGGGACCCAGGGGTATGGCTACACCTTC | CASSPPGTQGYGYTF
- | TRBJ1-4 | - | TRBV6-1 | 14 | TGTGCCAGCACCAAACTCGCGAAGGGTGAAAAACTGTTTTTT | CASTKLAKGEKLFF
- | TRBJ2-7 | - | TRBV2 | 13 | TGTGCCAGCAGCCGAGACAAGTCCTACGAGCAGTACTTC | CASSRDKSYEQYF